This T cell receptor (beta chain) came from a study of T cells in Graves' hyperthyroidism and ophthalmopathy. This clonotype appeared many times. The investigators amplified TCR beta CDR3 regions from RNA transcripts. TCR CDR3 underwent first-round RT-PCR with the HTBI primer set. TCRdb called the multiplex PCR reads again in MiXCR, with one record for every CDR3 protein. The table shows 650,000 to 700,000 distinct CDR3 sequences, with around a sixth occurring only once. The CDR3 has 16 amino acids. In germline, CDR1 is SGHAT, CDR2 FQNNGV. Trimming took 3 bases from V and 3 from J; bases not matched to a gene: 5.

J is TRBJ2-1 and V is TRBV11-2; 10 bases agree with TRBD1. The specimen sequenced was blood. This receptor was obtained from a man aged 45-60 years with Graves' hyperthyroidism. CDR3: CASSFPGTGVYNEQFF. CDR3 sequence (DNA): TGTGCCAGCAGCTTCCCCGGGACAGGGGTCTACAATGAGCAGTTCTTC.